This T cell receptor (beta chain) was observed in a study of blood T cell repertoires in COVID-19 (dated by TCRdb to the early 2020s). For context, the study as a whole: Samples from collaborators originated in the United States, Italy and Spain and spanned both the acute and convalescent phases of COVID-19. The prospective study material was composed of cDNA or gDNA derived from T cells, B-cell-depleted T cells, or PBMCs. The dataset comprised deeply sampled blood TCRbeta repertoires from subjects exposed to, actively infected with, or recovered from COVID-19. A freely available public database, intended as a resource for researchers studying the immune response to SARS-CoV-2, is where the repertoires were released. Samples were obtained from the ongoing ImmuneRACE study (first 160 participants) and from roughly 1,300 subjects provided by 6 global collaborators. A de-identified subject ID, COVID-19 status, age in years and sex were almost always included in the sample metadata. Where HLA class I and class II types were available, the types were taken from metadata supplied by the sample provider, not from assay-based typing. Here is what the overall study found, with its caveats: The amount of clinical and demographic metadata varied by source and participant and was provided uncurated.

TCRbeta CDR3 regions were amplified from genomic DNA using the immunoSEQ Assay, a bias-controlled multiplex PCR. In the paper's pipeline: Within the assay, amplification of reference gene primers was used to estimate how many nucleated cells each sample contained. Sequence reads were collapsed and filtered to measure the absolute abundance of every unique TCRbeta CDR3 rearrangement. Productive Simpson clonality was computed per sample as the square root of Simpson's diversity index over productive rearrangements. Held by TCRdb, this immuneACCESS table contains in-frame sequences only and omits some clones. Under half of the omission traces to an unresolved V gene where checked; the cause of the rest is unknown. D and trimming come from the DNA, and the V and J calls and clone size come from that table. A total of fewer than 200,000 clones appear in this sample, around nine tenths of them only once. The ten most abundant clones make up around 12% of the sample.

The CDR3 runs 12 residues from the cysteine to the phenylalanine. The DNA shown is the 36-base CDR3, in frame from base 1. CDR1 and CDR2 were assigned from the germline V gene as MDHEN and SYDVKM. V loses 2 bases, J loses 5 bases, and the germline ends lie 6 bases apart. One collaborating source in Seattle enrolled patients while the patients were actively infected and followed the patients over time throughout the course of disease. The collaborating institutions used their own protocols to collect whole blood in K2EDTA tubes. For TCRbeta analysis, collaborators shipped samples as frozen whole blood, isolated PBMCs, or DNA extracted from either of those sample types. About this clone: Its binding antigen is unknown. Base qualities were left out, and no much larger clone turns up one base away.

The chain employs TRBV28 and TRBJ1-2; the D gene remains uncertain. The sample comprised peripheral blood. The clonotype originates from a woman aged 70-85 years with COVID-19, enrolled during active disease. The nucleotide sequence is given as TGTGCCAGCAGTTTAGGGGAGTATGGCTACACCTTC. It codes for CASSLGEYGYTF.